The entry below gives a single TCR beta chain sequence along with its context. The ends lost 4 bases at V and 2 bases at J; junction bases unmatched: 5. The CDR3 is made up of 14 amino acids. Per the germline V gene, CDR1 is SGHNT and CDR2 is YENEEA. Sequencing was performed with immunoSEQ multiplex PCR; in TCRdb, only in-frame clones are kept and a portion is missing. Altogether hundreds of thousands of clones are present, nearly 95% being singletons, with the ten largest covering about 6%. This entry is derived from a study of brain T cells in children with intractable seizures. Time point denoted: blood from clinic visit 5 months post-surgery; TSC patient then seizure free.

Sequenced here: peripheral blood, sampled less than 6 months after surgery. The receptor was derived from a boy younger than two with tuberous sclerosis and intractable seizures. V gene TRBV11-3 combines with J gene TRBJ2-7; 7 nucleotides align to TRBD2. The CDR3 region has the DNA TGTGCCAGCAGCTGGGAGCGGGGTCCCTACGAGCAGTACTTC. Its protein product is CASSWERGPYEQYF.